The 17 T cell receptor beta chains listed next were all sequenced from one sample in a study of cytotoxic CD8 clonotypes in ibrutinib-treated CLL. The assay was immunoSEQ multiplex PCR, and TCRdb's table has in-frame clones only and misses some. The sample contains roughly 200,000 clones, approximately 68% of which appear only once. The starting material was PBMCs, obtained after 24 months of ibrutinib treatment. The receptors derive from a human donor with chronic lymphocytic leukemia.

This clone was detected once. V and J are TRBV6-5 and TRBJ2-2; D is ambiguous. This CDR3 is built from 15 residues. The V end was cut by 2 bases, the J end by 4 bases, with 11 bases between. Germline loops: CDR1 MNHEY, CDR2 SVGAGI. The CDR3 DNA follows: TGTGCCAGCAGTTACCTTTCACAAATCACCGGGGAGCTGTTTTTT. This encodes CASSYLSQITGELFF.

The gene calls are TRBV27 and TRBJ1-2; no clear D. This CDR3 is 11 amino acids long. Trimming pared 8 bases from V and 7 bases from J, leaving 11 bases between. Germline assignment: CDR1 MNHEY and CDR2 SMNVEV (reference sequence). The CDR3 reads CASGNMGGYTF. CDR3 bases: TGTGCCAGCGGAAATATGGGTGGCTACACCTTC.

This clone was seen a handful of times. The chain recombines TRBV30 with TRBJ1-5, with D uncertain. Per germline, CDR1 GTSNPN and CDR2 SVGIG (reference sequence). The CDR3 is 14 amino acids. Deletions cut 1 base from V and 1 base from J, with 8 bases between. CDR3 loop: CAWSGAVSNQPQHF. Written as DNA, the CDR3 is TGTGCCTGGAGTGGGGCGGTCAGCAATCAGCCCCAGCATTTT.

The CDR3 sequence: CSVAGLAGFNEQFF. As DNA, the CDR3 is TGCAGCGTCGCGGGACTAGCGGGATTCAATGAGCAGTTCTTC. V and J are TRBV29-1 and TRBJ2-1; 13 bases fit TRBD2. The germline gives CDR1 SQVTM, CDR2 ANQGSEA. The CDR3 has 14 residues. The trim removed 6 bases at V and 6 bases at J, leaving 5 bases unmatched.

The CDR3, as DNA: TGCGCCAGCAGCGTGGGAAATGGAAACACCATATATTTT. Its protein product is CASSVGNGNTIYF. The V gene is TRBV5-1, the J gene TRBJ1-3, with D hard to call. The CDR3 spans 13 residues. Germline CDR1 is SGHRS and CDR2 is YFSETQ. Trimming pared 4 bases from V and 3 bases from J, leaving 8 bases between.

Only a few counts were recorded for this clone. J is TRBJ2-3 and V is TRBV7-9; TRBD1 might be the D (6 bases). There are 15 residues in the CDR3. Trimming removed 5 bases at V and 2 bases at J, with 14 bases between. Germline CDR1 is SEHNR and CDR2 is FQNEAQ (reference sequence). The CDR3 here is CASSPKGVYTDTQYF. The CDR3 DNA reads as TGTGCCAGCAGCCCCAAGGGGGTTTACACAGATACGCAGTATTTT.

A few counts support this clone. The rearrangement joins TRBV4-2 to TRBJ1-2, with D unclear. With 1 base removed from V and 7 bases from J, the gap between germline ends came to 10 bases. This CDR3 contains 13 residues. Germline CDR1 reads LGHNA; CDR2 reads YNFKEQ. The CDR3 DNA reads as TGTGCCAGCAGCCAAGCCGCAAAGGGTGGCTACACCTTC. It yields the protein CASSQAAKGGYTF.

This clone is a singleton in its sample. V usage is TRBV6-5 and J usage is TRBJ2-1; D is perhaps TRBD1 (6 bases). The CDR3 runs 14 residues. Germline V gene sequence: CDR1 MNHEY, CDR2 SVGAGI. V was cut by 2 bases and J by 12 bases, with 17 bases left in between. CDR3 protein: CASSYQSQGLVQFF. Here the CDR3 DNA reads TGTGCCAGCAGTTACCAAAGCCAGGGGTTGGTGCAGTTCTTC.

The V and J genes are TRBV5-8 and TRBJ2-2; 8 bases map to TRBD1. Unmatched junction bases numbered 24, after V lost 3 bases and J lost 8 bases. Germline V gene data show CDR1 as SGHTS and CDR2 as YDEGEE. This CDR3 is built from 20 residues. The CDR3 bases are TGTGCCAGCAGCTGGGGCAGGGACAGGATGGTGTGGGGCTTGATTGGGGAGCTGTTTTTT. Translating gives CASSWGRDRMVWGLIGELFF.

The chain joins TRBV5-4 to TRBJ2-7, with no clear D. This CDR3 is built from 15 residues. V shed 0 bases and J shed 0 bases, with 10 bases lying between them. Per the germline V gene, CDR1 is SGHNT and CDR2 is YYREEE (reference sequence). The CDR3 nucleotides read TGTGCCAGCAGCTTGGCCGCGGTCGGCTCCTACGAGCAGTACTTC. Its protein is CASSLAAVGSYEQYF.

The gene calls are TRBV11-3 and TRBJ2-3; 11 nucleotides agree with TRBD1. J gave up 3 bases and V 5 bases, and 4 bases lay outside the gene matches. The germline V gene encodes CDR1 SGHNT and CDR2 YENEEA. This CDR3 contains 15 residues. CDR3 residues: CASSKDRGLTDTQYF. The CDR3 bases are TGTGCCAGCAGCAAGGACAGGGGGCTTACAGATACGCAGTATTTT.

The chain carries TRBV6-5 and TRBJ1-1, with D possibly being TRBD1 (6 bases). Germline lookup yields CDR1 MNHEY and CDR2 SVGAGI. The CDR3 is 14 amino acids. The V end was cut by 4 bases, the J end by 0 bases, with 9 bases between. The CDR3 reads CASSLQGVNTEAFF. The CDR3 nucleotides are TGTGCCAGCAGTTTACAGGGTGTGAACACTGAAGCTTTCTTT.

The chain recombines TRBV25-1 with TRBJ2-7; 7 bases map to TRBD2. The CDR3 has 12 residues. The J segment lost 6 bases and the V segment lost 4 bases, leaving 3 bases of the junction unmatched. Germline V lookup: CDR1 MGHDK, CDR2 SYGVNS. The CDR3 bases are TGTGCCAGCAGTGTAGCGGGCCGCGAGCAGTACTTC. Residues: CASSVAGREQYF.

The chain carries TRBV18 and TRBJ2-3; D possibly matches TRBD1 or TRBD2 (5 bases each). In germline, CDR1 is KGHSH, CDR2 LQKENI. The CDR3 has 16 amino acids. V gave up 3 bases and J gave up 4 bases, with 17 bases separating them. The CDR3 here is CASSPRPGRRSDTQYF. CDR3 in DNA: TGTGCCAGCTCACCGAGACCGGGACGTCGGTCAGATACGCAGTATTTT. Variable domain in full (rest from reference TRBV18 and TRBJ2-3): NAGVMQNPRHLVRRRGQEARLRCSPMKGHSHVYWYRQLPEEGLKFMVYLQKENIIDESGMPKERFSAEFPKEGPSILRIQQVVRGDSAAYFCASSPRPGRRSDTQYFGPGTRLTVL.

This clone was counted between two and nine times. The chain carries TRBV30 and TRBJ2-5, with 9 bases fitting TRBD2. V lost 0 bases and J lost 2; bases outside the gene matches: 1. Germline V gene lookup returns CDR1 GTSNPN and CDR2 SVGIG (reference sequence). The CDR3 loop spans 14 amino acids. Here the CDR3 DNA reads TGTGCCTGGAGTGTGGGACTAGCACAAGAGACCCAGTACTTC. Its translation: CAWSVGLAQETQYF.

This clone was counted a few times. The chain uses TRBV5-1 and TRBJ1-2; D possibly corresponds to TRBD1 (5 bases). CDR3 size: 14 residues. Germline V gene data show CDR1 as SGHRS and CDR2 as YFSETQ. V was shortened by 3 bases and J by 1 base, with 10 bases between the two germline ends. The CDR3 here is CASSYEGRNYGYTF. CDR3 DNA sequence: TGCGCCAGCAGCTATGAGGGGCGTAACTATGGCTACACCTTC.

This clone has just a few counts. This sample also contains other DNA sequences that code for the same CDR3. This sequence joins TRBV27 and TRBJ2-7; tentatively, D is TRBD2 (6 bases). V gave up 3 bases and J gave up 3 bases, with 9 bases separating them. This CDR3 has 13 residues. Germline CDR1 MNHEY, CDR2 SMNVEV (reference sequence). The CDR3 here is CASSLSGLYEQYF. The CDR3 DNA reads TGTGCCAGCAGTTTGAGCGGGCTCTACGAGCAGTACTTC.